This TCR beta chain emerged from a study of shared clonotypes between healthy human individuals. TCRdb keeps only in-frame clones here, not all; method: immunoSEQ multiplex PCR. The profile shows approximately 1.9 million clones, around 95% of them singletons. CDR1 and CDR2 from the germline V gene are MNHEY and SMNVEV (reference sequence). The ends were cut back, 7 bases at V and 4 bases at J, with 20 bases in the middle. The CDR3 totals 16 residues. CD45RO-negative, CCR7-positively selected cells formed the naive CD8 fraction, excluding terminally differentiated effector memory CD45RA+ cells. The rearrangement joins TRBV27 to TRBJ2-1; D perhaps matches TRBD2 (5 bases). The receptor was derived from a man aged 18 to 29 in good health. Some clones in this sample may be carry-over from other donors' samples. Material: naive CD8+ T cells from PBMCs. The CDR3 DNA is TGTGCCAGCACCATCCTAGCCAGCGGACCTTACAATGAGCAGTTCTTC. Translated, it gives CASTILASGPYNEQFF.